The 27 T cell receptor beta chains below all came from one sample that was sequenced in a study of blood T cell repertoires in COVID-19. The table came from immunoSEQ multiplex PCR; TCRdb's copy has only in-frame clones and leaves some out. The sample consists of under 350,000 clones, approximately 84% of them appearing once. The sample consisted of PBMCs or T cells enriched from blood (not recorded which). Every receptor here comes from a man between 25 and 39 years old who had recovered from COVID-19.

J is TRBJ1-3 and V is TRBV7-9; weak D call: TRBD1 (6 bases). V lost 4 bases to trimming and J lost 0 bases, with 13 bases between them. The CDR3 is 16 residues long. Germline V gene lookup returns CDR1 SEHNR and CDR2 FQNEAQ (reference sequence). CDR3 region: CASSYQQGTSGNTIYF. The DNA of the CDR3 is TGTGCCAGCAGCTACCAACAGGGAACCTCTGGAAACACCATATATTTT.

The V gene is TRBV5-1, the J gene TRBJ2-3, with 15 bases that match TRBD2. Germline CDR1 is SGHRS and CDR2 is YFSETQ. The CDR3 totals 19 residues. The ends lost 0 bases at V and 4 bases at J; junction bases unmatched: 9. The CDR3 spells CASSLASGLAGGLADTQYF. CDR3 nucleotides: TGCGCCAGCAGCTTGGCCTCTGGACTAGCGGGGGGGCTTGCAGATACGCAGTATTTT.

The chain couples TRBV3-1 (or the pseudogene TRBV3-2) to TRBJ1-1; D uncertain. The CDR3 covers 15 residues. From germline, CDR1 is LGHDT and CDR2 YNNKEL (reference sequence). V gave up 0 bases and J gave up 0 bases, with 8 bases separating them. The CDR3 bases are TGTGCCAGCAGCCAAGACAGACACTTGAACACTGAAGCTTTCTTT. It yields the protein CASSQDRHLNTEAFF.

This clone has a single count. The chain's CDR3 is CASSQARTASRWYF. The CDR3 DNA follows: TGTGCCAGCAGCCAAGCCCGGACAGCTAGTCGCTGGTACTTC. This rearrangement joins TRBV3-1 (or the pseudogene TRBV3-2) to TRBJ2-7, with TRBD1 as a possible D gene (6 bases). Germline assignment: CDR1 LGHDT and CDR2 YNNKEL (reference sequence). The germline V and J ends were trimmed by 1 base and 12 bases, with 19 bases remaining between them. This CDR3 has 14 amino acids.

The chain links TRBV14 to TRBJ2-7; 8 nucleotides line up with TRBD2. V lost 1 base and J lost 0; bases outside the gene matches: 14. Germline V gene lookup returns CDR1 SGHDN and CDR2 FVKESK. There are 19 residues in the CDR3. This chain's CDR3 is CASSQAGGLVYGSSYEQYF. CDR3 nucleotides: TGTGCCAGCAGCCAAGCGGGGGGACTAGTCTACGGAAGCTCCTACGAGCAGTACTTC.

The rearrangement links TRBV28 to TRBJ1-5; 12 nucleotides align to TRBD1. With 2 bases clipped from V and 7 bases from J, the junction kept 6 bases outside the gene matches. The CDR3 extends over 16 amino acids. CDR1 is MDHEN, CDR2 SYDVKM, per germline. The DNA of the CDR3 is TGTGCCAGCAGTTTAGGGGACAGGGGGCAAAGACAGCCCCAGCATTTT. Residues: CASSLGDRGQRQPQHF.

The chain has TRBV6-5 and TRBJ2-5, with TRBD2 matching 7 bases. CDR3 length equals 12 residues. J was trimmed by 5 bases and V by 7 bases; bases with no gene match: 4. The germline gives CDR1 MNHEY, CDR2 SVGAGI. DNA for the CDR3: TGTGCCAGCACCACGGGGGGTGAGACCCAGTACTTC. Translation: CASTTGGETQYF.

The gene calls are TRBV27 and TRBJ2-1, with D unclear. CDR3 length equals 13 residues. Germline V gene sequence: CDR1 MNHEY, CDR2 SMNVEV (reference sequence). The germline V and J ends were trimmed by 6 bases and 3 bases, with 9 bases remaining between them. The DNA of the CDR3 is TGTGCCAGCAGCATAGACAACTACAATGAGCAGTTCTTC. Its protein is CASSIDNYNEQFF.

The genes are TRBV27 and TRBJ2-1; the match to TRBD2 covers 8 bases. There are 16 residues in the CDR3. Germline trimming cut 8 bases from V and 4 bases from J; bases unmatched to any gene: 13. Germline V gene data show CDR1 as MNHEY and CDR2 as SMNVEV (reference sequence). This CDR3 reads CASVPGGGSGYNEQFF. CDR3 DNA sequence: TGTGCCAGCGTCCCCGGGGGGGGGTCTGGTTACAATGAGCAGTTCTTC.

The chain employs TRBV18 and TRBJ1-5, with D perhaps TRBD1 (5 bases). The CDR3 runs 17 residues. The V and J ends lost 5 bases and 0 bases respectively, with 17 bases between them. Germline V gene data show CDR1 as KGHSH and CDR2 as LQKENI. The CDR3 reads CASSDDDSYYSNQPQHF. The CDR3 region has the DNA TGTGCCAGCTCAGACGATGACAGCTACTATAGCAATCAGCCCCAGCATTTT.

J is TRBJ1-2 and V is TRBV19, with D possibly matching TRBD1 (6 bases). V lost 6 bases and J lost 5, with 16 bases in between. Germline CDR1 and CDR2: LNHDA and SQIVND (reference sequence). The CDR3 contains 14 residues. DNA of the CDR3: TGTGCCAGTAGGCCAAACAGGGTCCCTTATGGCTACACCTTC. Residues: CASRPNRVPYGYTF.

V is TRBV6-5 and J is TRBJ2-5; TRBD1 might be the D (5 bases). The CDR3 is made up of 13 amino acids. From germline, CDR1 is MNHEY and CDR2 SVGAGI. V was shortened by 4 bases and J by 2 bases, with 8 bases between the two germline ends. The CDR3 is CASSWTFQETQYF. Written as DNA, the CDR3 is TGTGCCAGCAGTTGGACATTTCAAGAGACCCAGTACTTC.

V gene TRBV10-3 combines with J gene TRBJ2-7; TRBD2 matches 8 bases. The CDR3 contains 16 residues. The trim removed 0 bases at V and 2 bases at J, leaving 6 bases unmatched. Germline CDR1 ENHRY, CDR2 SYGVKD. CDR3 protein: CAISESDSGVTYEQYF. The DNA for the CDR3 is TGTGCCATCAGTGAGTCGGATAGCGGGGTTACCTACGAGCAGTACTTC.

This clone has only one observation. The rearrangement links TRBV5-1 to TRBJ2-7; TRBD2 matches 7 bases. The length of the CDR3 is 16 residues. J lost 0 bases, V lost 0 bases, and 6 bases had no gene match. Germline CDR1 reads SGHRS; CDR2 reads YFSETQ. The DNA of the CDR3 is TGCGCCAGCAGCTTGGACCCCGGCGGGAGCTCCTACGAGCAGTACTTC. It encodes CASSLDPGGSSYEQYF.

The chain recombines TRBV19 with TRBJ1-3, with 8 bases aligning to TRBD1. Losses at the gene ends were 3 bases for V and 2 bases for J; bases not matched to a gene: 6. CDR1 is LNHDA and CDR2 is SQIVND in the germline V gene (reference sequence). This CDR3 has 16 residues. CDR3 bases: TGTGCCAGTAGTATTCCTCGGACAGGGACTGGAAACACCATATATTTT. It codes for CASSIPRTGTGNTIYF.

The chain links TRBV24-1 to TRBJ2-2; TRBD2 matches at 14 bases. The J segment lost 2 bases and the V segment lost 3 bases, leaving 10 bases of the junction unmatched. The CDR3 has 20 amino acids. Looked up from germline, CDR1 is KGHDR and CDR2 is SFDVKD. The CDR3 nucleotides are TGTGCCACCAGTGATCCCGGGACTAGCGGGAGTAGGGATAACACCGGGGAGCTGTTTTTT. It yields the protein CATSDPGTSGSRDNTGELFF.

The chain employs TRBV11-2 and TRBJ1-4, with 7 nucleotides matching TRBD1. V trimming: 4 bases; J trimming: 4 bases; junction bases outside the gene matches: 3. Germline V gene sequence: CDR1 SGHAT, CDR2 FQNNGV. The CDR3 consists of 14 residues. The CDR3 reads CASSSNRGNEKLFF. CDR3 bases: TGTGCCAGCAGCTCCAACAGGGGTAATGAAAAACTGTTTTTT.

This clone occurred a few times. The CDR3 here is CASTHGDTQYF. The CDR3 DNA reads as TGTGCCAGCACCCATGGCGATACGCAGTATTTT. This sequence joins TRBV12-3 or TRBV12-4 and TRBJ2-3; D is ambiguous. The CDR3 has 11 amino acids. The V and J ends lost 7 bases and 6 bases respectively, with 8 bases between them.

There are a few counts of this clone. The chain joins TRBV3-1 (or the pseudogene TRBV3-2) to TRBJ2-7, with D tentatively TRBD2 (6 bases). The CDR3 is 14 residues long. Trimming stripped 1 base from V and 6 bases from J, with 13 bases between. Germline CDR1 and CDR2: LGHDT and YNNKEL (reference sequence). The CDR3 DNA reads TGTGCCAGCAGCCAAGGACTAGTCGGGGGCGAGCAGTACTTC. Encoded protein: CASSQGLVGGEQYF.

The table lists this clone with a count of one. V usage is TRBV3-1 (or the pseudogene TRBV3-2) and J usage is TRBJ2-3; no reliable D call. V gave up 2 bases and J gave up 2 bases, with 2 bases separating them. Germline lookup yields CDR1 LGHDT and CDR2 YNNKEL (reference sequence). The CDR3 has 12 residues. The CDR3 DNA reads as TGTGCCAGCAGCCAACTCACAGATACGCAGTATTTT. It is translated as CASSQLTDTQYF.

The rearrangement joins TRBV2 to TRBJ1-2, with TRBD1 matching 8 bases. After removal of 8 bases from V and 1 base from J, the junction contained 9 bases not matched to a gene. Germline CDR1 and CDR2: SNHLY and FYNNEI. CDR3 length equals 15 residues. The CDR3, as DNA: TGTGCCAGCGATACAGGGGGGGGAGTTAACTATGGCTACACCTTC. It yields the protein CASDTGGGVNYGYTF.

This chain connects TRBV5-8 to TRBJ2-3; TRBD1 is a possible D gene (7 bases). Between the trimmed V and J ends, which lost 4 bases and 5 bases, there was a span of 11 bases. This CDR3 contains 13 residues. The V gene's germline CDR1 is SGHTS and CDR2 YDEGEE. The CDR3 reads CASSSRGVDTQYF. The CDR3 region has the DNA TGTGCCAGCAGCAGCAGGGGGGTAGATACGCAGTATTTT.

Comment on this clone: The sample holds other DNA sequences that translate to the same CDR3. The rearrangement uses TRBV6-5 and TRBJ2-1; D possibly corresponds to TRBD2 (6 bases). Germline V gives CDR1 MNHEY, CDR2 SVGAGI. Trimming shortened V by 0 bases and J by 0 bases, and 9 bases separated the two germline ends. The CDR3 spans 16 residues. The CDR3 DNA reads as TGTGCCAGCAGTTACTCGGGGGGTAGCTCCTACAATGAGCAGTTCTTC. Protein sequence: CASSYSGGSSYNEQFF.

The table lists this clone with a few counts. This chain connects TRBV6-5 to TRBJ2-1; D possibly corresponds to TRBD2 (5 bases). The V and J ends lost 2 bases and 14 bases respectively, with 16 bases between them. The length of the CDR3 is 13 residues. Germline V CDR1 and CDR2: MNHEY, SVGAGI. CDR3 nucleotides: TGTGCCAGCAGTTACGAGGGCGGGTCCACGGAGTTCTTC. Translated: CASSYEGGSTEFF.

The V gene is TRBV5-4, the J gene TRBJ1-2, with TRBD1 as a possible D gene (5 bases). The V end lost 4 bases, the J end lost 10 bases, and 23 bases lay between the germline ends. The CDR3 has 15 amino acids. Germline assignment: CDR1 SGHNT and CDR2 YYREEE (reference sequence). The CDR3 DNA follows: TGTGCCAGCAGCAAGCCACCGGGACTCCTAGCTAACTACACCTTC. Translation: CASSKPPGLLANYTF. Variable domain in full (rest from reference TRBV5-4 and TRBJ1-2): ETGVTQSPTHLIKTRGQQVTLRCSSQSGHNTVSWYQQALGQGPQFIFQYYREEENGRGNFPPRFSGLQFPNYSSELNVNALELDDSALYLCASSKPPGLLANYTFGSGTRLTVV.

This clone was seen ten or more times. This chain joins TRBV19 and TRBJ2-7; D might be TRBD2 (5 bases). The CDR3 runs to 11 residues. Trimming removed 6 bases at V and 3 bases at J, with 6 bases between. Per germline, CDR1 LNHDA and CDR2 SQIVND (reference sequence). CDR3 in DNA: TGTGCCAGTAGAGAGGGCTACGAGCAGTACTTC. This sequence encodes CASREGYEQYF.

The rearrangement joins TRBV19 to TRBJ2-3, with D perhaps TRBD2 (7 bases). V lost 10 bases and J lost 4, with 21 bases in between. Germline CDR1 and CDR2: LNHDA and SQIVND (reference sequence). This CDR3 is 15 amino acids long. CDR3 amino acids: CAISPRGGVADTQYF. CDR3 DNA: TGTGCCATCTCCCCGAGGGGGGGTGTAGCAGATACGCAGTATTTT. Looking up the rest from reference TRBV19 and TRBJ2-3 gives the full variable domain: DGGITQSPKYLFRKEGQNVTLSCEQNLNHDAMYWYRQDPGQGLRLIYYSQIVNDFQKGDIAEGYSVSREKKESFPLTVTSAQKNPTAFYLCAISPRGGVADTQYFGPGTRLTVL.